Following are 2 T cell receptor beta chains from one sample sequenced in a study of technical replicates of blood from a handful of donors. TCRdb's copy holds only in-frame clones and misses some; the assay was immunoSEQ multiplex PCR. The data contain 40,000 to 60,000 clones, 85% to 90% of them singletons. The sequenced sample consisted of PBMCs. These receptors all stem from a human donor in good health. Some clones in this sample may be carry-over from other donors' samples.

The chain uses TRBV6-1 and TRBJ2-1; 11 bases fit TRBD2. Unmatched junction bases numbered 5, after V lost 4 bases and J lost 3 bases. The CDR3 runs to 16 residues. CDR1 and CDR2 from the germline V gene are MNHNS and SASEGT. The CDR3 DNA is TGTGCCAGCAGTGTACTAGCGGGAGAAATCTACAATGAGCAGTTCTTC. Protein product: CASSVLAGEIYNEQFF.

The rearrangement links TRBV2 to TRBJ1-2; D perhaps matches TRBD1 (6 bases). Germline CDR1 reads SNHLY; CDR2 reads FYNNEI. The CDR3 loop spans 15 amino acids. Trimming pared 4 bases from V and 7 bases from J, leaving 19 bases between. The CDR3 nucleotides are TGTGCCAGCAGTGGGCCAGCGGGGGGCTCGGCTGGCTACACCTTC. Encoded protein: CASSGPAGGSAGYTF.